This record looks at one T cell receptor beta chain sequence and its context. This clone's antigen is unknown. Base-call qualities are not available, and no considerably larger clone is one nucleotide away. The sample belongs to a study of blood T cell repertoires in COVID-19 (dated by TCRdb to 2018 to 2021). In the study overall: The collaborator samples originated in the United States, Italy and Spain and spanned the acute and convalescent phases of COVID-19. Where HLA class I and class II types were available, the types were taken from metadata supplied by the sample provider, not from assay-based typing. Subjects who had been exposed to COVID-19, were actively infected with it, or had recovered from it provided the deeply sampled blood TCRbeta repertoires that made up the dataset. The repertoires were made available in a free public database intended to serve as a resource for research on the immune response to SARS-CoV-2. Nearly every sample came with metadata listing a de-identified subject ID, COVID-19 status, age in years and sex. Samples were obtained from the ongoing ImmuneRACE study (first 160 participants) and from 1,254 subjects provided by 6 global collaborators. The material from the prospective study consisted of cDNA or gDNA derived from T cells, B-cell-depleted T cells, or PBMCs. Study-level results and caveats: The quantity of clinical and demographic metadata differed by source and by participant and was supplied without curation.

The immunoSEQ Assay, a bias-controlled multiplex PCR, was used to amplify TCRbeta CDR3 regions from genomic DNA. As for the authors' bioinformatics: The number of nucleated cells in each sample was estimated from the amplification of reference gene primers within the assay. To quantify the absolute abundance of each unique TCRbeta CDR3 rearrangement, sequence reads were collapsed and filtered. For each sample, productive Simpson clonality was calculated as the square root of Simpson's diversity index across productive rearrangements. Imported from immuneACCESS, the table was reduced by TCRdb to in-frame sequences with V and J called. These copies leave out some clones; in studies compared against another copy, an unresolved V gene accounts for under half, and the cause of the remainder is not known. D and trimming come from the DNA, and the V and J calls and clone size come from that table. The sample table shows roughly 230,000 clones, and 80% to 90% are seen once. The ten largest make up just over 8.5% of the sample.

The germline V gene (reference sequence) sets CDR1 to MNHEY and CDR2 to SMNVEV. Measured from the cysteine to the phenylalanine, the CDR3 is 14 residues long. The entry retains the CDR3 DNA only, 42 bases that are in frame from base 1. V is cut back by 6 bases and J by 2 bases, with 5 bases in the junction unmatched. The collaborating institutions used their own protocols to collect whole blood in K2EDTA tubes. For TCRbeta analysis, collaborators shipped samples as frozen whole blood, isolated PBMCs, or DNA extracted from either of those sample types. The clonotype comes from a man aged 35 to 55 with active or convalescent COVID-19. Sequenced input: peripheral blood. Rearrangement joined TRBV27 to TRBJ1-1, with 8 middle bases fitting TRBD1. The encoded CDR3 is CASSLTGVNTEAFF. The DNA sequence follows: TGTGCCAGCAGCTTGACAGGGGTAAACACTGAAGCTTTCTTT.